What follows describes a single T cell receptor beta chain. Which antigen it targets is not known. No much larger clone is present one base from it, and per-base qualities are unavailable. This sample was included in a study of blood T cells in healthy people across ages (dated by TCRdb to the mid-2010s). At the level of the whole study: In model experiments, roughly one uniquely barcoded TCR beta cDNA molecule per two T cells was captured by template switching. To track age-related changes in TCR beta repertoire diversity, the study relied on deep sequencing normalized with unique cDNA molecular identifiers. Donors were grouped into four age groups: young (average 16 years), middle-aged (39), aged (about 60) and long-lived (around 82). Two additional independent replicas of 1 million unique cDNA reads from the same blood draw were analyzed for two donors (one aged 18 to 29 and one aged 80 or older). Study-level results and caveats: Observed TCR beta diversity correlated strongly with the percentage of naive T cells measured by flow cytometry. The CMV infection status of donors was not known, potentially confounding age-related changes in expanded clonotypes. Because profiling used bulk unsorted PBMCs, naive and antigen-experienced compartments could not be compared conclusively. Compared with the aged group, more naive CD4+ T cells, fewer expanded clones and increased TCR diversity were shown by the long-lived group, suggesting age selection. Observed TCR beta diversity per million T cells fell roughly linearly with age, and a significant reduction was already apparent by age about 36. Estimates of total diversity based on one million sequenced T cells were considered lower bounds and underestimates.

Systemically healthy Caucasian individuals from Russia, approximately 39 in total and aged about 6 to 95 years, were included as donors. About 10 milliliters of peripheral blood were drawn from each donor into EDTA-treated Vacutainer tubes. Ficoll-Paque density-gradient centrifugation was used to isolate PBMCs, with at least 6.5 million per sample. Trizol reagent was used to extract total RNA from PBMCs, with at least 5.5 micrograms per sample. Naive CD45RAhigh/CD27high T cell percentages were measured by flow cytometry on a PBMC aliquot from every donor. Libraries were prepared through 5' RACE. The run used an Illumina HiSeq 2500. A second PCR of about 6 to 12 cycles was performed with a sample-barcoded 5' primer and a J-beta primer mix. A template-switch 5' adaptor carrying 12 random nucleotides introduced a unique molecular identifier onto each TCR beta cDNA molecule. Each sample yielded at least 2.5 million CDR3-containing paired-end reads. All of the RNA was converted into first-strand cDNA using the Mint cDNA synthesis kit, with a TRBC-specific oligonucleotide serving as the primer. All cDNA was treated with uracil-DNA glycosylase and then went through a first 18-cycle PCR with the universal primers M1SS and BC2_uni_R. Regarding the original processing steps: Normalization of each sample was performed by random selection of 1 million high-quality reads, each carrying a distinct molecular identifier. Reads sharing molecular identifiers were discarded rather than binned into consensus sequences. MiTCR, with a Q25 quality threshold and the strictest error-elimination algorithm, was used for CDR3 identification, clonotype clustering and error correction. A nonparametric unseen species model with Euler transformation was used to estimate lower-bound total TCR beta diversity. TCRdb handled the public reads itself, with Q25 trimming in fastp and clone calling in MiXCR, and kept productive beta chains. Here each entry gathers all rows of one CDR3 protein and keeps the most common genes and DNA. The V and J calls come from TCRdb's annotation, not from the publication. The sample table records 500,000 to 650,000 distinct CDR3 sequences; around 27% of these occur just once. The ten largest clones represent 3% to 4.5% of the sample.

Counted from cysteine to phenylalanine, this CDR3 has 13 amino acids. Only CDR3 DNA remains: 39 bases, in frame from the first base. The germline V end is reduced by 3 bases and the J end by 3 bases; junction bases left unmatched: 2. The germline V gene (reference sequence) yields DFQATT for CDR1 and SNEGSKA for CDR2. Another study also made use of these data, one on T cells of mothers and their children. The second paper further reports: Nine systemically healthy Caucasian individuals, comprising three mothers and their six children, were included as donors. cDNA synthesis consumed the entire amount of extracted RNA, loaded at 1.5 ug RNA in each 15 ul reaction. In the second PCR, sample barcodes and 2-4 random nucleotides were introduced via the M1S primer. Over 10 million TCR beta CDR3 reads came from each mother, compared with around 3 million reads from each child. Thymic selection similarly shapes TCR recombination output in related and unrelated pairs, with minor effect from inherited differences. Normalized repertoire overlap in related mother-child pairs was always slightly higher than in unrelated mother-child pairs, but the difference was never significant. Persistent microchimeric T cell clones were not detected, at a sensitivity of about 100 clones per million clonotypes. The study used deep NGS to compare TCR beta repertoires of mothers and children, seeking features distinguishing related mother-child pairs from unrelated individuals. The mean age was about 38 +/- 4 years for the mothers and about 12 +/- 4 years for the children. After adapter ligation was performed with NEBNext reagents, the libraries were sequenced on an Illumina HiSeq 2000 with 100+100 nt paired-end reads. To prevent cross-contamination, the mother and child libraries were prepared a month apart and were sequenced in separate runs. For each donor, between roughly 450,000 and 2,100,000 distinct TCR beta clonotypes were identified. Naive TCR beta clonotypes were estimated from low-frequency clonotypes matched to each donor's FACS-determined naive share, without sorting.

The chain couples TRBV20-1 to TRBJ1-2; TRBD1 fits 9 bases in the junction. Sequencing used blood. This receptor was taken from a boy younger than 10 in good health. The DNA sequence is given as TGCAGTGCTAGCCGGACAGGGGACTATGGCTACACCTTC. Its amino acids are CSASRTGDYGYTF.